This entry concerns a single TCR beta chain. These data belong to a study of blood T cell repertoires in COVID-19. The CDR3 runs 19 residues. The germline V gene encodes CDR1 LGHDT and CDR2 YNNKEL (reference sequence). The J segment lost 0 bases and the V segment lost 1 base, leaving 10 bases of the junction unmatched. This table comes from immunoSEQ multiplex PCR, and its TCRdb copy is limited to in-frame clones, with some not included. The sample carries more than 100,000 clones, approximately 90% recorded once. The chain uses TRBV3-1 (or the pseudogene TRBV3-2) and TRBJ2-4, with 9 bases aligning to TRBD1. The sample comprised peripheral blood. The TCR was taken from a woman of 80 years or more in a cohort sampled during active COVID-19. The CDR3 region is CASSQVDRGRVGAKNIQYF. As DNA, the CDR3 is TGTGCCAGCAGCCAAGTGGACAGGGGAAGAGTCGGAGCCAAAAACATTCAGTACTTC.